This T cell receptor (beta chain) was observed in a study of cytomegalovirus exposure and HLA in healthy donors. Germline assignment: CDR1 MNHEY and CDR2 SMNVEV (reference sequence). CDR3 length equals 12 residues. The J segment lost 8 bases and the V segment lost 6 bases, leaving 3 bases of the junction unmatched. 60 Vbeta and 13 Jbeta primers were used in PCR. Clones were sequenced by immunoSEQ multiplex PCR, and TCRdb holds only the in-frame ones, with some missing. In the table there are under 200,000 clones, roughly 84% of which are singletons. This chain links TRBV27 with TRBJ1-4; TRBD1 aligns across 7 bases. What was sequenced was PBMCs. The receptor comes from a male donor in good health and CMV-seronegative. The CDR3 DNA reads TGTGCCAGCAGACAGGGGCAAGAAAAACTGTTTTTT. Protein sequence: CASRQGQEKLFF.